The 8 T cell receptor beta chains reported below all come from one sample, sequenced in a study of Graves' ophthalmopathy and Graves' hyperthyroidism (dated by TCRdb to the late 2010s). The sequencer listed for this sample is Illumina HiSeq 2000. For repertoire sequencing, the TCR beta CDR3 regions were amplified from RNA transcripts. The first round of RT-PCR was done with HTBI primers and the Qiagen OneStep RT-PCR kit, and was followed by a second round of multiplex PCR, then size selection and purification. TCRdb applied fastp at Q25 and MiXCR to the public reads, then kept only in-frame beta chains. Every entry covers one CDR3 protein and lists the most common genes and DNA from its rows. The sample table holds 1 million to 1.3 million distinct CDR3 sequences, of which about 36% were seen once. Around 10% of the sample belongs to the ten largest clones. The sequencing input was peripheral blood or thyroid tissue (not recorded which). The receptors here all came from an adult man with Graves' hyperthyroidism.

This clonotype was seen many times. This chain connects TRBV7-2 to TRBJ1-3, with D possibly being TRBD1 (5 bases). Per germline, CDR1 SGHTA and CDR2 FQGNSA. Trimming pared 5 bases from V and 6 bases from J, leaving 14 bases between. This CDR3 contains 14 residues. The DNA for the CDR3 is TGTGCCAGCAGCCAGCTGACAGATGAAAACACCATATATTTT. This encodes CASSQLTDENTIYF.

This clonotype has a handful of counts. The chain is built from TRBV29-1 and TRBJ1-4; no firm D call. Trimming shortened V by 6 bases and J by 4 bases, and 9 bases separated the two germline ends. This CDR3 contains 12 residues. The germline V gene encodes CDR1 SQVTM and CDR2 ANQGSEA. The CDR3 DNA follows: TGCAGCGTCCGCCGGGGTAATGAAAAACTGTTTTTT. Protein product: CSVRRGNEKLFF.

This clonotype appeared a few times. One end of the junction fails to match germline, which may point to a read error. V usage is TRBV7-9 and J usage is TRBJ2-6, with TRBD2 as a possible D gene (6 bases). Germline loops: CDR1 SEHNR, CDR2 FQNEAQ (reference sequence). CDR3 length: 16 amino acids. CDR3 protein: CASSPGWGAGANVLTF. The CDR3 nucleotides are TGCGCCAGCAGCCCCGGGTGGGGGGCTGGGGCCAACGTCCTGACTTTC.

This clonotype showed up just a few times. The CDR3 bases are TGTGCCAGCAGTACAGGCAGGTCCATCGGAAACACCATATATTTT. This codes for CASSTGRSIGNTIYF. This sequence joins TRBV7-8 and TRBJ1-3; a weak D match, TRBD1 (5 bases). Trimming shortened V by 6 bases and J by 4 bases, and 16 bases separated the two germline ends. The CDR3 extends over 15 amino acids. From germline, CDR1 is SGHVS and CDR2 FQNEAQ.

This chain connects TRBV2 to TRBJ1-6; D remains ambiguous. V lost 2 bases and J 9 bases, leaving 11 bases between the germline ends. CDR3 length: 14 residues. The germline gives CDR1 SNHLY, CDR2 FYNNEI. CDR3 region: CASSEQAKSSPLHF. In nucleotides, the CDR3 is TGTGCCAGCAGTGAACAGGCTAAGAGTTCACCCCTCCACTTT.

The rearrangement links TRBV15 to TRBJ2-7, with D perhaps matching TRBD1 (6 bases). Trimming pared 3 bases from V and 0 bases from J, leaving 15 bases between. The CDR3 contains 16 residues. Germline CDR1 and CDR2: LNHNV and YYDKDF (reference sequence). DNA for the CDR3: TGTGCCACCAGCAGGGAATATCGGGACACCTCCTACGAGCAGTACTTC. Translation gives CATSREYRDTSYEQYF.

The V gene is TRBV5-1, the J gene TRBJ1-1, with D unresolved. V was clipped by 0 bases and J by 1 base, with 13 bases between them. The germline CDR1 and CDR2 sequences are SGHRS and YFSETQ. The CDR3 length is 16 residues. CDR3 in DNA: TGCGCCAGCAGCTTGGGGGCAGGCGGCCGGAACACTGAAGCTTTCTTT. This gives the protein CASSLGAGGRNTEAFF.

The chain couples TRBV12-3 or TRBV12-4 to TRBJ2-5; a weak D match, TRBD2 (6 bases). The CDR3 runs 14 residues. The V gene lost 7 bases and the J gene lost 1 base, with 13 bases spanning the gap. CDR3 nucleotide sequence: TGTGCCAGCAAACTCGGGGGTGCCCAAGAGACCCAGTACTTC. Its protein product is CASKLGGAQETQYF.